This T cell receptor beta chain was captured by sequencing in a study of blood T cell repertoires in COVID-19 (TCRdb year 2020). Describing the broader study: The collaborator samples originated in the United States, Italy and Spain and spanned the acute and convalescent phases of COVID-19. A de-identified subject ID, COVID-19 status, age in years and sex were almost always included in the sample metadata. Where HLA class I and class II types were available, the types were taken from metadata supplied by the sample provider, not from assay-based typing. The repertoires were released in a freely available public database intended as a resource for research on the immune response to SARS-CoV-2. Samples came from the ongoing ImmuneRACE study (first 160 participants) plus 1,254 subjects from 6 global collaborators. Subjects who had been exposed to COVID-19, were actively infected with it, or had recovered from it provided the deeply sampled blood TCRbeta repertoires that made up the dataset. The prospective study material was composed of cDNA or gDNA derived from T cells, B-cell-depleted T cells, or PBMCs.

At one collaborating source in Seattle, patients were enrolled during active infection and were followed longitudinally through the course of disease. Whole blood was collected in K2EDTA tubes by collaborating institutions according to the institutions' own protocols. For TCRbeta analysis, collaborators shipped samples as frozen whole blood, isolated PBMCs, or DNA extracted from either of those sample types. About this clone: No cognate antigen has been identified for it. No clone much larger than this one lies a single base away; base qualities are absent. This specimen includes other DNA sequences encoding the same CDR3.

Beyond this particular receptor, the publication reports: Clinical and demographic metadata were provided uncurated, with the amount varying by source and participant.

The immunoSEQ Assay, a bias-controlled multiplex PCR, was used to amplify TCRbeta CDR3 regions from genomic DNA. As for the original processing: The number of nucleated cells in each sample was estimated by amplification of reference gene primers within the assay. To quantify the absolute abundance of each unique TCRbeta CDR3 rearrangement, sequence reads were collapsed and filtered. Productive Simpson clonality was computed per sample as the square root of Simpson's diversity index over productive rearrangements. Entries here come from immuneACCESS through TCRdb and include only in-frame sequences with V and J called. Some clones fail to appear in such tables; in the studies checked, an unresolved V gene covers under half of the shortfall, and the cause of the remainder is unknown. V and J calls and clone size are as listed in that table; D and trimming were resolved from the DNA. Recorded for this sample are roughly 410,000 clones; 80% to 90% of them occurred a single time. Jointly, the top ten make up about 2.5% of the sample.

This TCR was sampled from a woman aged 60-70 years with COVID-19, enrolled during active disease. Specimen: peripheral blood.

The DNA sequence follows: TGCAGTGCGCGGGTCTCCTACGAGCAGTACTTC. Its protein product is CSARVSYEQYF. Here the chain combines TRBV20-1 and TRBJ2-7, and possibly TRBD2, on 5 matching bases. The germline V gene (reference sequence) specifies DFQATT as CDR1 and SNEGSKA as CDR2. Reading from cysteine to phenylalanine, the CDR3 counts 11 amino acids. Only the CDR3 portion is preserved as DNA: 33 bases, with reading frame beginning at the first base. V is reduced by 6 bases and J by 0 bases, leaving a spacing of 6 bases between them.